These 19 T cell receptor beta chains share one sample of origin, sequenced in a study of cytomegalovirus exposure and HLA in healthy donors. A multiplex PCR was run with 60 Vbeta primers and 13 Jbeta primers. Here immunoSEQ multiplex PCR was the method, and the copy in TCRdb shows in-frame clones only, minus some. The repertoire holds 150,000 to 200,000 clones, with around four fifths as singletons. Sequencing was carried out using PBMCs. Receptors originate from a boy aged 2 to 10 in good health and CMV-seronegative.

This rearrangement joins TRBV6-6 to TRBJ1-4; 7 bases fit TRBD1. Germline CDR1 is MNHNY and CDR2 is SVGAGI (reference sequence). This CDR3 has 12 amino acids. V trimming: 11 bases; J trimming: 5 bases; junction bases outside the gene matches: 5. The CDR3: CAAGTVNEKLFF. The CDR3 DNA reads TGTGCCGCCGGGACAGTGAATGAAAAACTGTTTTTT.

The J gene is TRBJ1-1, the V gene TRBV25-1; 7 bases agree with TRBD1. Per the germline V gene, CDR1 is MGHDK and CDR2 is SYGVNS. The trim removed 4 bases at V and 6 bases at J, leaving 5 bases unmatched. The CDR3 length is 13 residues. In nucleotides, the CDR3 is TGTGCCAGCAGTGTCCTAACAGGGGCTGAAGCTTTCTTT. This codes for CASSVLTGAEAFF. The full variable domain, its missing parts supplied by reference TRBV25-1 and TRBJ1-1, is EADIYQTPRYLVIGTGKKITLECSQTMGHDKMYWYQQDPGMELHLIHYSYGVNSTEKGDLSSESTVSRIRTEHFPLTLESARPSHTSQYLCASSVLTGAEAFFGQGTRLTVV.

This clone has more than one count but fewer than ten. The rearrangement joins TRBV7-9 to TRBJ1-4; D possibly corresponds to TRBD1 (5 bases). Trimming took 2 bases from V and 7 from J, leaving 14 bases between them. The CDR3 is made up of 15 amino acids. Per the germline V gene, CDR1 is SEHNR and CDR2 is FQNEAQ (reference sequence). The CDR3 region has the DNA TGTGCCAGCAGCTTATCCCAGGGAACGGGTGAAAAACTGTTTTTT. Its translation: CASSLSQGTGEKLFF.

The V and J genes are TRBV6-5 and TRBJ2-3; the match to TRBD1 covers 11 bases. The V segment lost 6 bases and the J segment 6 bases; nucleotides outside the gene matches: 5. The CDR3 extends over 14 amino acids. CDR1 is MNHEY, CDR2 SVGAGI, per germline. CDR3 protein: CASRDRGRADTQYF. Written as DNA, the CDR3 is TGTGCCAGCAGGGACAGGGGGCGAGCGGATACGCAGTATTTT.

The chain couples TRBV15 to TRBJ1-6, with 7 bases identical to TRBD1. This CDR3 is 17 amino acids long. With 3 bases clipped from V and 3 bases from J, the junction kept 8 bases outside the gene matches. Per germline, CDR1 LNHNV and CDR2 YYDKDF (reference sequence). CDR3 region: CATSRDTGQFYNSPLHF. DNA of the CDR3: TGTGCCACCAGCAGGGATACGGGACAGTTCTATAATTCACCCCTCCACTTT.

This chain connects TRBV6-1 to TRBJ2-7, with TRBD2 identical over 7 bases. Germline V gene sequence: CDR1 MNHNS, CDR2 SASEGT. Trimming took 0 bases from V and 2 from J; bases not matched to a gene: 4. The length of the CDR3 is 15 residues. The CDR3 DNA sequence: TGTGCCAGCAGTGAAGCAGAGCGGGAACCCTACGAGCAGTACTTC. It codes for CASSEAEREPYEQYF.

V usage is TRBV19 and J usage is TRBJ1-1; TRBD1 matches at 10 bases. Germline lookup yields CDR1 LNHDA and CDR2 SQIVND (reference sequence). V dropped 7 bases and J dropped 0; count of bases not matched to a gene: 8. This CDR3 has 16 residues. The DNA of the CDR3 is TGTGCCAGTAAGACAGGGGGCGGGAGTTTGAACACTGAAGCTTTCTTT. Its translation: CASKTGGGSLNTEAFF. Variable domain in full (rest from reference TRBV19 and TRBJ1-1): DGGITQSPKYLFRKEGQNVTLSCEQNLNHDAMYWYRQDPGQGLRLIYYSQIVNDFQKGDIAEGYSVSREKKESFPLTVTSAQKNPTAFYLCASKTGGGSLNTEAFFGQGTRLTVV.

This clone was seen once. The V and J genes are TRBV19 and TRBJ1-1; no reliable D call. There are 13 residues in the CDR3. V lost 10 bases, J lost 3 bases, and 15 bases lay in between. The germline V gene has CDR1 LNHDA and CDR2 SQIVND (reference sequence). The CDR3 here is CATSRGEDTEAFF. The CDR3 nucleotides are TGTGCCACCTCACGTGGGGAGGACACTGAAGCTTTCTTT.

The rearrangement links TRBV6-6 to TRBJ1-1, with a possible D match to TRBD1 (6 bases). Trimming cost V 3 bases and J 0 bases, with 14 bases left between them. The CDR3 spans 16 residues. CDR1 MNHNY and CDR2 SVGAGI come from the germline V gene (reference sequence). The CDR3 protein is CASSYLYRELNTEAFF. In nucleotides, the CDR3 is TGTGCCAGCAGTTATCTATACAGGGAATTGAACACTGAAGCTTTCTTT.

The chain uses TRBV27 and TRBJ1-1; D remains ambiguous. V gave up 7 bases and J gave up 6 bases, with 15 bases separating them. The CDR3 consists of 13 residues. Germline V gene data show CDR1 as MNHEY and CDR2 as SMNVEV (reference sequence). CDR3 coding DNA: TGTGCCAGCACCCCTAGCGGGATATCTGAAGCTTTCTTT. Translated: CASTPSGISEAFF.

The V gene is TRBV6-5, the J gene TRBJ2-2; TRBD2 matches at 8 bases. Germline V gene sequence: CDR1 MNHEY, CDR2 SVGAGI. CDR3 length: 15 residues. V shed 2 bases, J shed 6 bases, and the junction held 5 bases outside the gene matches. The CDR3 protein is CASSYQRGLAGELFF. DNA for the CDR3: TGTGCCAGCAGTTACCAGCGGGGGCTGGCCGGGGAGCTGTTTTTT.

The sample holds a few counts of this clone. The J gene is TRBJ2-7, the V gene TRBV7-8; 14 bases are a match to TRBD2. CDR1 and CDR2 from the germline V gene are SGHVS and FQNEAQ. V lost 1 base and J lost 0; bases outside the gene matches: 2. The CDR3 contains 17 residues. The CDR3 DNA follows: TGTGCCAGCAGCTTAGATGGGACTAGCGGGAGCTCCTACGAGCAGTACTTC. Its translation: CASSLDGTSGSSYEQYF.

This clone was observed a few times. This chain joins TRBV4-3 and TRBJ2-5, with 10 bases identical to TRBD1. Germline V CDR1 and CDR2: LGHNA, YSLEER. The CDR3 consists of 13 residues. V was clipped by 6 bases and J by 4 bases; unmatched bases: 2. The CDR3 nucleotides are TGCGCCAGCAGTTGGACAGGGGGAGAGACCCAGTACTTC. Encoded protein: CASSWTGGETQYF.

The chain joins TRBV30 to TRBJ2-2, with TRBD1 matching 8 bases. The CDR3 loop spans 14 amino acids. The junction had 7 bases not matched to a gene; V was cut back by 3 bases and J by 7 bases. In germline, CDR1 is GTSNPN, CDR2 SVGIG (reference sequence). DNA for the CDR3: TGTGCCTGGAGGGGGCAGGGGGCTTACGGGGAGCTGTTTTTT. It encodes CAWRGQGAYGELFF.

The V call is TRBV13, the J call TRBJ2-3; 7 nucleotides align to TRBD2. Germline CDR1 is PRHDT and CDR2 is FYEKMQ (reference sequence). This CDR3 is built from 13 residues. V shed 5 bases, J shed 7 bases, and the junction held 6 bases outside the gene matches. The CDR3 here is CASSQRLAHTQYF. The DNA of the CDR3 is TGTGCCAGCAGCCAGAGACTAGCACATACGCAGTATTTT.

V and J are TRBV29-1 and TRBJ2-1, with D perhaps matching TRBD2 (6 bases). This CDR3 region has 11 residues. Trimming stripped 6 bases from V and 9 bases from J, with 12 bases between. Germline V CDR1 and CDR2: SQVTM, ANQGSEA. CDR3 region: CSVPRGFEQFF. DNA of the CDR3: TGCAGCGTCCCGCGGGGTTTTGAGCAGTTCTTC.

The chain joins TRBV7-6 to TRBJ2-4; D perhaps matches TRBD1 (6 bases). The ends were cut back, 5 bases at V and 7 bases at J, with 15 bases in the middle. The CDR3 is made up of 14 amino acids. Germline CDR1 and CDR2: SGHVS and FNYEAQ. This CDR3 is CASSNRVGSNIQYF. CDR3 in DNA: TGTGCCAGCAGCAACAGGGTCGGATCGAACATTCAGTACTTC.

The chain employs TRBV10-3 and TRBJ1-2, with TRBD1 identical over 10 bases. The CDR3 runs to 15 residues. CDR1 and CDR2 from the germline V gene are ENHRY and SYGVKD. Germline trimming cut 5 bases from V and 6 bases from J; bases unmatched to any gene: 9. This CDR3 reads CAISFRQGAGDGYTF. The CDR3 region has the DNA TGTGCCATCAGTTTTAGACAGGGGGCAGGGGATGGCTACACCTTC.

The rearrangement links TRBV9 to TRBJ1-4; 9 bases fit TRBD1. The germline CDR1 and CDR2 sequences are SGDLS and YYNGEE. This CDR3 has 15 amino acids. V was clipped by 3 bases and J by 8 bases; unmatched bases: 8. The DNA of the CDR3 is TGTGCCAGCAGCGGAGGGGGACAGGGAAGAGAAAAACTGTTTTTT. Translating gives CASSGGGQGREKLFF.